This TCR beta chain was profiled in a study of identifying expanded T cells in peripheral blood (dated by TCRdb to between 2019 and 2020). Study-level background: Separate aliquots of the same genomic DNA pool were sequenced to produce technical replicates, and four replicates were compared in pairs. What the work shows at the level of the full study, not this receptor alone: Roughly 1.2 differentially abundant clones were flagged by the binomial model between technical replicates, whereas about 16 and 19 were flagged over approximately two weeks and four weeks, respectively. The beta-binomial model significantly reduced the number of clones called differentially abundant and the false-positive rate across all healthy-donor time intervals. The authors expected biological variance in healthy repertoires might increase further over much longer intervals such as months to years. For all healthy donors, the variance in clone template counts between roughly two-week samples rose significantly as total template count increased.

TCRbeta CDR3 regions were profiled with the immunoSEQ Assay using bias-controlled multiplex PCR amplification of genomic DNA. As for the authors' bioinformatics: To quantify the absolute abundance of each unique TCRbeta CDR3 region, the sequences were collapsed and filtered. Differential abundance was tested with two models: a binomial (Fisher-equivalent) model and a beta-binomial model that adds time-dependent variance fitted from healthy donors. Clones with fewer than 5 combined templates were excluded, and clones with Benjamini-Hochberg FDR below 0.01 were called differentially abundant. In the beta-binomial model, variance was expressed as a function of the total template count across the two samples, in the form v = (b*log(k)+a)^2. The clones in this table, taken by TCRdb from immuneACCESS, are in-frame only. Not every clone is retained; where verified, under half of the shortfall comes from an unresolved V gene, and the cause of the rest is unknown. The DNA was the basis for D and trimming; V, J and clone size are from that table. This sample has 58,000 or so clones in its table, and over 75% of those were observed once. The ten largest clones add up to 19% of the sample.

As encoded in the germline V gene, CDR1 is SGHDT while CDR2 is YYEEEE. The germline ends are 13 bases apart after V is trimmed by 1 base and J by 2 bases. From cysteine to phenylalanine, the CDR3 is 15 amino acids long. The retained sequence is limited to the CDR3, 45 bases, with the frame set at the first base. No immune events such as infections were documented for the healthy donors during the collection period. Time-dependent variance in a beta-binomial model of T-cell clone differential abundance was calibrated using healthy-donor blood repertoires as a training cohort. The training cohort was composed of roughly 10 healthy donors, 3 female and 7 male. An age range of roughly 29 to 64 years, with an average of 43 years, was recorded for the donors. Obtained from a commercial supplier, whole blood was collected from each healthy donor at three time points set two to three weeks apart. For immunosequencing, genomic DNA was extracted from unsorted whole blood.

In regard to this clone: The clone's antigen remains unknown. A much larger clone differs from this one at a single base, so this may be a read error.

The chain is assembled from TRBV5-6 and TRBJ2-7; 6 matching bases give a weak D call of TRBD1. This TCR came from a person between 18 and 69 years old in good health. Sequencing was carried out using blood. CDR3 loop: CASSLNGQRAYEQYF. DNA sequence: TGTGCCAGCAGCTTGAATGGACAGAGGGCCTACGAGCAGTACTTC.